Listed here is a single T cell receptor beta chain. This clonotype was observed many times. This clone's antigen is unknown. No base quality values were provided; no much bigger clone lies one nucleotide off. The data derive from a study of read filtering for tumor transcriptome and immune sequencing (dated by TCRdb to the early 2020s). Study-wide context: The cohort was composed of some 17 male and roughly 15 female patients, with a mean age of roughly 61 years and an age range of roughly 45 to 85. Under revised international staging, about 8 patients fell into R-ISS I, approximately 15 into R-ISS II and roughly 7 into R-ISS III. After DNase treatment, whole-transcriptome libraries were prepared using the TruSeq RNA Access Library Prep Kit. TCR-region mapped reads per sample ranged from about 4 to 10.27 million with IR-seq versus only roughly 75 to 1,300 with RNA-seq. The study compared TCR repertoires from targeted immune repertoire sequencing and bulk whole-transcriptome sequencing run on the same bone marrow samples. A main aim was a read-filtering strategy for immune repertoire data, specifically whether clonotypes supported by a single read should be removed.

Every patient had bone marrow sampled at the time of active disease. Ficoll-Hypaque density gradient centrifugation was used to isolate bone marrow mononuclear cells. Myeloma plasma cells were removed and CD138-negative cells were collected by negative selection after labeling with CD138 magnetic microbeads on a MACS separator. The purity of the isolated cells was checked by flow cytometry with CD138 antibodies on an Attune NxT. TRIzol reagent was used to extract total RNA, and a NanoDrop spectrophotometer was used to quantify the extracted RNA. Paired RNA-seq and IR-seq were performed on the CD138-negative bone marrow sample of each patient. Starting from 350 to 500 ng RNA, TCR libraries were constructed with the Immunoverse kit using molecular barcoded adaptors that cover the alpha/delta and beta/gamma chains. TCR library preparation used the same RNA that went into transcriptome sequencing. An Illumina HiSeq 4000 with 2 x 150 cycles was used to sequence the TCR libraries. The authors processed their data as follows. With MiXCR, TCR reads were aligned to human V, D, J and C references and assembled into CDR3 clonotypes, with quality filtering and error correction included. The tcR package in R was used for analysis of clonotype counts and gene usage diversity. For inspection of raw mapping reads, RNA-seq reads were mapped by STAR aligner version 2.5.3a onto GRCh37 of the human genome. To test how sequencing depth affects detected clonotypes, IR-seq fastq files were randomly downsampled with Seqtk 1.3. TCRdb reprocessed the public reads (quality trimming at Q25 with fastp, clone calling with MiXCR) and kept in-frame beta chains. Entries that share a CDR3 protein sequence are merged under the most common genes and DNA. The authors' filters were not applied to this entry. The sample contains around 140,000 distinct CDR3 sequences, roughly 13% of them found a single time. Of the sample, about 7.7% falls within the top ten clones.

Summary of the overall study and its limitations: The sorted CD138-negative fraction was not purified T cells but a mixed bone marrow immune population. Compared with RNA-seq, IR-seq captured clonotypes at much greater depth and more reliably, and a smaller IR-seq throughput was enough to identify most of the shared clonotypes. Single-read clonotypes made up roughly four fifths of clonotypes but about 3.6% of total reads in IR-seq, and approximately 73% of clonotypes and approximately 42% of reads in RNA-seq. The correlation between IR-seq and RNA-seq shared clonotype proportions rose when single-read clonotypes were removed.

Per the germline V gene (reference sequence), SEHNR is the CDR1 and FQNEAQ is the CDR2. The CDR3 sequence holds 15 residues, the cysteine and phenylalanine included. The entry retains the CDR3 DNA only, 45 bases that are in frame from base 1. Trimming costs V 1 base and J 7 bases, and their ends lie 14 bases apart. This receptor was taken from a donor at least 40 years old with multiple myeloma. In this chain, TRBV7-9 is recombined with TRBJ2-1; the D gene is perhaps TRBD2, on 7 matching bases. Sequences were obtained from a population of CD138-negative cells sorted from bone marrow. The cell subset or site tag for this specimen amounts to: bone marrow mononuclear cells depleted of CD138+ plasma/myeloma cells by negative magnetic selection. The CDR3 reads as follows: CASSLEGGVRNEQFF. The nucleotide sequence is TGTGCCAGCAGCTTAGAGGGGGGGGTTAGAAATGAGCAGTTCTTC.